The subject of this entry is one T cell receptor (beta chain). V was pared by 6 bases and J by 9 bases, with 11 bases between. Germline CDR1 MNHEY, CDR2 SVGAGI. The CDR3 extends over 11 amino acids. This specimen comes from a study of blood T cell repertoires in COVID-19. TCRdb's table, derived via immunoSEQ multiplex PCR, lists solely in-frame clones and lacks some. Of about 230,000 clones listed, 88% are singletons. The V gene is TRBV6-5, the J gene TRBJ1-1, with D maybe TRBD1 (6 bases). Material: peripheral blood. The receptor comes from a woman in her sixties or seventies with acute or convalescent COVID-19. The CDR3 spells CASRDSGKAFF. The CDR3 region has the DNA TGTGCCAGCAGGGACAGTGGGAAAGCTTTCTTT.